The entry below describes one T cell receptor beta chain. This clone was picked up a small number of times. Its recognized antigen is unknown. Per-base quality was not reported, and no clone a single base away is much larger than it. The data were taken from a study of shared T cell receptors in the human thymus (dated by TCRdb to 2020 to 2022). Study-level background: The study examined how the human thymus generates shared, self-reactive T-cell receptor alpha chains.

Libraries were prepared through the immunoSEQ multiplex PCR assay. TCRdb stores this immuneACCESS table with in-frame sequences only. Part of the clones is absent; in the studies checked, under half of the shortfall reflects unresolved V genes, and no reason is known for the rest. The sample includes some 660,000 clones, with around 87% observed a single time. Roughly 0.0086% of the sample is taken by the ten largest. The CDR3 contains 15 residues, cysteine and phenylalanine counted. The read is trimmed to its CDR3 DNA, 45 bases read in frame from base 1. From the germline V gene, CDR1 is MRHNA and CDR2 is SNTAGT. V and J lose 2 bases and 8 bases, and a span of 16 bases separates them. The data were also submitted as part of a second study, on human thymus T cells. The second study reports: The donors were immunologically healthy infants in Finland who had open corrective cardiac surgery for congenital heart defects. Thymus tissue was collected as surgical resects that were removed during corrective cardiac surgery. Biased V and J gene segment usage appeared to be present in both thymic and peripheral blood repertoires. According to the related research, thymic TCR repertoires were highly overlapping among unrelated individuals. The study described the TCR alpha and beta repertoires in about eight infant thymus samples and a handful of matching peripheral blood samples. Donor ages ranging from roughly 6 to 244 days were recorded, and 5 to 7 male and a couple of female infants were included in the cohort. Thymocytes were released mechanically from tissue and stored at -70 °C as pellets of roughly 8.5-32 million cells. A QIAsymphony instrument was used to extract genomic DNA from frozen cell pellets. The immunoSEQ multiplex PCR assay was used to amplify the TCRB and TCRAD loci from a standardized quantity of quality-controlled genomic DNA. The V(D)J region was spanned by amplicons of a length sufficient to cover the CDR3 and to identify V and J genes. Through the commercial immunoSEQ service, the amplicons were sequenced on an Illumina platform. Primer bias and sequencing errors were corrected using previously described methods, and TCRAD and TCRB definitions followed the IMGT database. Analysis of the repertoires was done with immunoSEQ Analyzer 3.0 and VDJTools and included basic statistics, V/J segment usage, diversity estimates, rarefaction and pairwise overlap. Chao1, ChaoE, Efron-Thisted, Shannon and inverse Simpson indices were used to estimate diversity, which was also estimated on datasets down-sampled to the smallest sample. For repertoire overlap, CDR3 nucleotide sequence, V gene and J gene had to match strictly, and clustering was done by Jaccard-based multidimensional scaling. Thymus samples yielded on average roughly 790,000 unique TCRB clonotypes, compared with some 89,000 from blood samples.

The chain is assembled from TRBV6-4 and TRBJ2-1, with a weak D call of TRBD2 (6 bases match). The sample was thymocytes. This clonotype was sampled from a boy younger than two with a congenital heart defect. Donor details come from another sample of the same person, matched by shared clones. CDR3 sequence: CASSDRVRELDEQFF. The nucleotide sequence reads as follows: TGTGCCAGCAGTGACCGGGTTCGGGAGCTCGATGAGCAGTTCTTC.